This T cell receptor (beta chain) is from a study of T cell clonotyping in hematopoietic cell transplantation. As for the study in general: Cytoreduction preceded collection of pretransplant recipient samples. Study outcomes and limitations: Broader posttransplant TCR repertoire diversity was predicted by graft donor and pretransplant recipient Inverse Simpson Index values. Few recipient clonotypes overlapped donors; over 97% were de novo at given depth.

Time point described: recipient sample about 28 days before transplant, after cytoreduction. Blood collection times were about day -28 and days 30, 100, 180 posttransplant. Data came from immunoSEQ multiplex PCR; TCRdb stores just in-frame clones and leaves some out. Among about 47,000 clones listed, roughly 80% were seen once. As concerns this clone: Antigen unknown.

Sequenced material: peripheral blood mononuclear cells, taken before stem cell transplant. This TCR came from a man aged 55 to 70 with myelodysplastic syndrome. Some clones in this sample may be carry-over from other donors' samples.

CDR3 coding DNA: TGTGCCAGCAGCCAAGTGGGCGGCTATGGCTACACCTTC. Translated, it gives CASSQVGGYGYTF. The rearrangement uses TRBV28 and TRBJ1-2; D uncertain. Germline values: CDR1 MDHEN, CDR2 SYDVKM. Trimming removed 6 bases from V and 4 bases from J, with 12 bases in between. This CDR3 contains 13 residues.